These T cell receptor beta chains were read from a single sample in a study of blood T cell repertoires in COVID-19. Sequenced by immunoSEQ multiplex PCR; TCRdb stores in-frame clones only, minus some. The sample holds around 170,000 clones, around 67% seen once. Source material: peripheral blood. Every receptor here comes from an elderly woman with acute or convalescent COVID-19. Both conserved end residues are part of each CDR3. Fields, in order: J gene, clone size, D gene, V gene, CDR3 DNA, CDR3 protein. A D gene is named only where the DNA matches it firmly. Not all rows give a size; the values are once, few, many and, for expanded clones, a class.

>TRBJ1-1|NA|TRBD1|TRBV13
TGTGCCAGCAGCAGGGGACAGGGGGTCACTGAAGCTTTCTTT
CASSRGQGVTEAFF
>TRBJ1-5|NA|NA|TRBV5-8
TGTGCCAGCAGCTTGCCGAAGGAAGGGGGTGGCAATCAGCCCCAGCATTTT
CASSLPKEGGGNQPQHF
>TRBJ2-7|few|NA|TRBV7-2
TGTGCCAGCAGCTTAGAGGGAGGGGGCTACGAGCAGTACTTC
CASSLEGGGYEQYF
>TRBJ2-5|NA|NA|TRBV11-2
TGTGCCAGCAGCCCTGAGGGAGAGACCCAGTACTTC
CASSPEGETQYF
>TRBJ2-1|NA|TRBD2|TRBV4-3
TGCGCCAGCAGCAGGGGTAGCGGGAGGAGGAATGAGCAGTTCTTC
CASSRGSGRRNEQFF
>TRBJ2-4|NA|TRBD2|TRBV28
TGTGCCAGCAGTTTAAAGGTTGCGGGAGGGCGAAACATTCAGTACTTC
CASSLKVAGGRNIQYF
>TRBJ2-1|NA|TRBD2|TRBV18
TGTGCCAGCTCGCCAGTACAGCGGGGCCCGTTCTTC
CASSPVQRGPFF
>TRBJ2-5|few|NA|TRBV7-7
TGTGCCAGCAGCTTAGTGGGAGCGGAGGGGGAGACCCAGTACTTC
CASSLVGAEGETQYF
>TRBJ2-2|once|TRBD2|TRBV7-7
TGTGCCAGCAGCTTAGAGACTAGCGGTTACACCGGGGAGCTGTTTTTT
CASSLETSGYTGELFF
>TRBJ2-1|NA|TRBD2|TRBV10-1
TGCGCCAGCAGTGCCAGCGGGAGCTACAATGAGCAGTTCTTC
CASSASGSYNEQFF
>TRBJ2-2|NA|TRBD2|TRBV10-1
TGCGCCAGCAGTGAATATGGTAGCGGGAAAGTGGGGGAGCTGTTTTTT
CASSEYGSGKVGELFF
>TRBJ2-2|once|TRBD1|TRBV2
TGTGCCAGCAGTGGCCCGGGACAGGGCCCCGGGGAGCTGTTTTTT
CASSGPGQGPGELFF
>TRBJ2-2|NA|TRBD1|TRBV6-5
TGTGCCAGCAACAGGGGGCAGGTCGGGGAGCTGTTTTTT
CASNRGQVGELFF
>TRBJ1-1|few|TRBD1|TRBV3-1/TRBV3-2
TGTGCCAGCAGCCAACGGACAGGGGGTTTCACTGAAGCTTTCTTT
CASSQRTGGFTEAFF
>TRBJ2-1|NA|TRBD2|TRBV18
TGTGCCAGCTCACAAGCGGGAGGTACATACAATGAGCAGTTCTTC
CASSQAGGTYNEQFF
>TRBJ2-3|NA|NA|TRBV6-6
TGTGCCAGCACCACGACTGTAGAGGATACGCAGTATTTT
CASTTTVEDTQYF
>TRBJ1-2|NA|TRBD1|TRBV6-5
TGTGCCAGCACCCAACCGACAGGGGATTATGGCTACACCTTC
CASTQPTGDYGYTF
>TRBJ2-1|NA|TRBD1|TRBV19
TGTGCCAGTAGTATACGGGACAGGGATCTATTGGACGGATACAATGAGCAGTTCTTC
CASSIRDRDLLDGYNEQFF
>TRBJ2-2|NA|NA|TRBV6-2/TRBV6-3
TGTGCCAGCAGCTCGGGACACCCGACCGGGGAGCTGTTTTTT
CASSSGHPTGELFF
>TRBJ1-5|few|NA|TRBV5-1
TGCGCCAGCAGCTTGGACGCCAACTCCGATCAGCCCCAGCATTTT
CASSLDANSDQPQHF
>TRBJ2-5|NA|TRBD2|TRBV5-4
TGTGCCAGCAGCGGCGGGACTAGCGTCCAAGAGACCCAGTACTTC
CASSGGTSVQETQYF
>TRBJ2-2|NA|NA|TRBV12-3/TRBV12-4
TGTGCCAGCAGTCCCAGGAACACCGGGGAGCTGTTTTTT
CASSPRNTGELFF
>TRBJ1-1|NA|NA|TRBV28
TGTGCCAGCAGTCCCACTACTCAGAGCACTGAAGCTTTCTTT
CASSPTTQSTEAFF
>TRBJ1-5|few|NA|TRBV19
TGTGCCAGTAGTCTAGGACCGTCCCCCGGGCAGCCCCAGCATTTT
CASSLGPSPGQPQHF
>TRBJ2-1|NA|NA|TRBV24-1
TGTGCCACCAGTGATGAACAGGGTAAACTGAATGAGCAGTTCTTC
CATSDEQGKLNEQFF
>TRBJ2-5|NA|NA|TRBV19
TGTGCCAGCAGTGGGGGCTACAAAGAGACCCAGTACTTC
CASSGGYKETQYF
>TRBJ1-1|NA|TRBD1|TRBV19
TGTGCCAGTAGTCCAAATACAGGGGGCGCGCCTGAAGCTTTCTTT
CASSPNTGGAPEAFF
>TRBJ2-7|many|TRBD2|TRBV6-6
TGTGCCAGCATTGACACGGGAGGGTACGAGCAGTACTTC
CASIDTGGYEQYF
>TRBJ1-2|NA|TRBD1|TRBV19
TGTGCCAGTAGCTTTCCCGGGACAGGGGGATCGTTCGGGGGCTACACCTTC
CASSFPGTGGSFGGYTF
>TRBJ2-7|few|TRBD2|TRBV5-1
TGCGCCAGCAGCTTGGGGACTAGCGGCCTTAAGCACGAGCAGTACTTC
CASSLGTSGLKHEQYF
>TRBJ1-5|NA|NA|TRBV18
TGTGCCAGCTCACCCGGGAGCAATCAGCCCCAGCATTTT
CASSPGSNQPQHF